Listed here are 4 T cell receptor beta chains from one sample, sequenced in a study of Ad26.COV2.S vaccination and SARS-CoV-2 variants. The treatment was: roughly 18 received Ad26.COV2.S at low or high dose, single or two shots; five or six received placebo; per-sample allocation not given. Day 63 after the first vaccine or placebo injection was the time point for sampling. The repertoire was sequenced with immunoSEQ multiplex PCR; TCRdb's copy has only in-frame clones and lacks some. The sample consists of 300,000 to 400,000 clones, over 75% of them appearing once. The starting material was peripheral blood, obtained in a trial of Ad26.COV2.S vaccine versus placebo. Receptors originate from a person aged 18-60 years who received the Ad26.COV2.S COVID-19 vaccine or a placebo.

Here the CDR3 reads CASSRPTDQPQHF. CDR3 sequence (DNA): TGCGCCAGCAGCCGCCCGACCGATCAGCCCCAGCATTTT. This chain uses TRBV4-1 with TRBJ1-5; no firm D call. Germline-derived CDR1 and CDR2 are MGHRA and YSYEKL. This CDR3 is built from 13 residues. V lost 4 bases and J lost 5, with 9 bases in between.

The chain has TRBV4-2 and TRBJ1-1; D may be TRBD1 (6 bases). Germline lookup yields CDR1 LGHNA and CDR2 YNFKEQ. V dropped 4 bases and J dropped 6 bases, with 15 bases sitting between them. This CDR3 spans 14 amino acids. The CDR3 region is CASSPNGGASEAFF. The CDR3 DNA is TGTGCCAGCAGCCCGAATGGGGGGGCCTCTGAAGCTTTCTTT.

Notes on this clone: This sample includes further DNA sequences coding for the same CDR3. The CDR3 region has the DNA TGTGCCATCAGTGGAGGGGGGGGCTACGAGCAGTACTTC. It specifies CAISGGGGYEQYF. The chain is built from TRBV10-3 and TRBJ2-7; D may be TRBD2 (7 bases). The V and J ends lost 4 bases and 3 bases respectively, with 10 bases between them. CDR1 and CDR2 from the germline V gene are ENHRY and SYGVKD. The CDR3 contains 13 residues.

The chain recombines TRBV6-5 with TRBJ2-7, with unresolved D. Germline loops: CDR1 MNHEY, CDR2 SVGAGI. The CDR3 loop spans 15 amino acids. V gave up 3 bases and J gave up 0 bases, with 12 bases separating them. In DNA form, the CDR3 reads TGTGCCAGCAGTTATAGGATTTCTGGCTCCTACGAGCAGTACTTC. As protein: CASSYRISGSYEQYF.